The 21 T cell receptor beta chains given below trace back to one sample, sequenced in a study of T cells in Graves' hyperthyroidism and ophthalmopathy. Using RNA transcripts as the source, TCR beta CDR3 regions were amplified. The HTBI primer set drove a first-round RT-PCR of the TCR CDR3. TCRdb re-derived calls from the multiplex PCR reads in MiXCR, one entry per CDR3 protein. The table lists roughly 700,000 distinct CDR3 sequences, around 15% of them singletons, with 9.5% to 13% in the top ten. Material: blood. The source is a woman aged 18-35 years with Graves' hyperthyroidism.

At least ten counts were recorded for this clonotype. This chain uses TRBV7-9 with TRBJ2-3, with 7 bases matching TRBD1. Germline assignment: CDR1 SEHNR and CDR2 FQNEAQ (reference sequence). CDR3 length: 15 amino acids. V dropped 3 bases and J dropped 5; count of bases not matched to a gene: 8. CDR3 nucleotides: TGTGCCAGCAGCTTCTACAGGGGAAAACTAGATACGCAGTATTTT. It codes for CASSFYRGKLDTQYF.

The table lists this clonotype with a few counts. The chain combines TRBV12-3 or TRBV12-4 with TRBJ2-7, with D tentatively TRBD2 (5 bases). The CDR3 contains 13 residues. V was pared by 7 bases and J by 7 bases, with 17 bases between. CDR3 sequence: CASTGGHEDEQYF. CDR3 nucleotides: TGTGCCAGCACAGGAGGTCACGAGGATGAGCAGTACTTC.

This clonotype has only a few counts. This chain connects TRBV9 to TRBJ1-2; D is possibly TRBD1 (5 bases). The CDR3 is 16 residues long. Germline CDR1 SGDLS, CDR2 YYNGEE. Trimming took 4 bases from V and 4 from J, leaving 20 bases between them. The CDR3 protein is CASSPERGGFSYGYTF. DNA for the CDR3: TGTGCCAGCAGCCCGGAGAGGGGAGGTTTTAGCTATGGCTACACCTTC.

The V and J genes are TRBV18 and TRBJ2-2; D remains ambiguous. Germline lookup yields CDR1 KGHSH and CDR2 LQKENI. V was cut by 4 bases and J by 5 bases, with 17 bases left in between. CDR3 length: 16 amino acids. CDR3 in amino acids: CASSRKHQIRTGELFF. The CDR3 DNA is TGTGCCAGCTCACGAAAACACCAAATCAGGACCGGGGAGCTGTTTTTT.

The J gene is TRBJ2-5, the V gene TRBV7-9; 7 bases align to TRBD1. The CDR3 runs 13 residues. CDR1 is SEHNR and CDR2 is FQNEAQ in the germline V gene (reference sequence). J was trimmed by 5 bases and V by 7 bases; bases with no gene match: 7. The CDR3 spells CASTYDRVETQYF. The CDR3 DNA is TGTGCCAGCACCTACGACAGGGTGGAGACCCAGTACTTC.

Only a few counts were recorded for this clonotype. The chain carries TRBV7-9 and TRBJ2-7; 8 bases fit TRBD1. The CDR3 runs to 15 residues. Germline V CDR1 and CDR2: SEHNR, FQNEAQ (reference sequence). J gave up 3 bases and V 4 bases, and 8 bases lay outside the gene matches. This CDR3 is CASSSLTGVRYEQYF. As DNA, the CDR3 is TGTGCCAGCAGCTCGCTGACAGGGGTCCGCTACGAGCAGTACTTC.

The chain uses TRBV14 and TRBJ2-2, with 10 positions matching TRBD2. Germline V CDR1 and CDR2: SGHDN, FVKESK. Trimming at V came to 1 base and at J to 5 bases, leaving 1 base not matched to a gene. This CDR3 is 15 amino acids long. The CDR3 DNA sequence: TGTGCCAGCAGCCAAGCTAGCGGGAGAACCGGGGAGCTGTTTTTT. Translating gives CASSQASGRTGELFF.

The chain uses TRBV4-1 and TRBJ2-1, with 13 bases matching TRBD2. The CDR3 is 19 residues long. V was clipped by 5 bases and J by 6 bases; unmatched bases: 16. Germline V CDR1 and CDR2: MGHRA, YSYEKL. CDR3 coding DNA: TGCGCCAGCAGCTCTGATACCGGGACTAGCGGGATTTCTTTCAATGAGCAGTTCTTC. Its protein is CASSSDTGTSGISFNEQFF.

This rearrangement joins TRBV5-1 to TRBJ2-3; 8 nucleotides match TRBD1. Germline V gene lookup returns CDR1 SGHRS and CDR2 YFSETQ. Losses at the gene ends were 4 bases for V and 0 bases for J; bases not matched to a gene: 10. This CDR3 has 17 amino acids. CDR3 in amino acids: CASSQGQAGSSTDTQYF. CDR3 nucleotides: TGCGCCAGCAGCCAGGGACAGGCGGGCAGTAGCACAGATACGCAGTATTTT.

This clonotype appeared many times. V gene TRBV7-9 combines with J gene TRBJ2-5, with 12 nucleotides matching TRBD1. Germline lookup yields CDR1 SEHNR and CDR2 FQNEAQ (reference sequence). Germline trimming cut 5 bases from V and 4 bases from J; bases unmatched to any gene: 14. The CDR3 totals 18 residues. The chain's CDR3 is CASSPIGTGGSRGETQYF. Written as DNA, the CDR3 is TGTGCCAGCAGCCCTATCGGGACAGGGGGCTCGAGAGGAGAGACCCAGTACTTC.

This clonotype was seen a few times. The rearrangement uses TRBV9 and TRBJ1-4; weak D call: TRBD1 (5 bases). In germline, CDR1 is SGDLS, CDR2 YYNGEE. Trimming removed 4 bases at V and 5 bases at J, with 18 bases between. The CDR3 has 16 residues. The CDR3 spells CASSPIGTGENEKLFF. The CDR3 bases are TGTGCCAGCAGCCCTATCGGAACAGGCGAGAATGAAAAACTGTTTTTT.

The table lists this clonotype with a few counts. This rearrangement joins TRBV4-1 to TRBJ1-2; possible D gene TRBD1, 5 bases. Trimming shortened V by 6 bases and J by 2 bases, and 19 bases separated the two germline ends. CDR1 is MGHRA, CDR2 YSYEKL, per germline. The length of the CDR3 is 16 residues. DNA of the CDR3: TGCGCCAGCAGACCTCTGGGGCAGGCGATGAACTATGGCTACACCTTC. Protein: CASRPLGQAMNYGYTF.

This clonotype was recorded many times. The gene calls are TRBV2 and TRBJ2-3, with 10 bases matching TRBD1. CDR3 size: 15 residues. Germline V gene sequence: CDR1 SNHLY, CDR2 FYNNEI. Unmatched junction bases numbered 7, after V lost 8 bases and J lost 2 bases. The CDR3 protein is CASSRDRGNTDTQYF. Written as DNA, the CDR3 is TGTGCCAGCTCTAGGGACAGGGGTAACACAGATACGCAGTATTTT.

In its sample, this clonotype was seen a few times. The chain is built from TRBV11-2 and TRBJ2-3; D is ambiguous. The CDR3 contains 13 residues. Looked up from germline, CDR1 is SGHAT and CDR2 is FQNNGV. Deletions cut 5 bases from V and 6 bases from J, with 12 bases between. CDR3 DNA sequence: TGTGCCAGCAGCCCAAAGTTGCTGGATACGCAGTATTTT. It yields the protein CASSPKLLDTQYF.

This clonotype was counted only a few times. The chain joins TRBV9 to TRBJ2-2; the match to TRBD1 covers 7 bases. The V and J ends lost 0 bases and 3 bases, in that order; junction bases with no gene match: 5. Germline-derived CDR1 and CDR2 are SGDLS and YYNGEE. The CDR3 runs to 16 residues. CDR3 region: CASSVGQGTDTGELFF. The DNA for the CDR3 is TGTGCCAGCAGCGTAGGACAGGGAACGGACACCGGGGAGCTGTTTTTT.

The chain uses TRBV5-1 and TRBJ2-2; 8 nucleotides agree with TRBD2. Germline V gives CDR1 SGHRS, CDR2 YFSETQ. Germline trimming cut 6 bases from V and 4 bases from J; bases unmatched to any gene: 17. The CDR3 covers 18 residues. This CDR3 is CASTPDYERGIITGELFF. CDR3 DNA sequence: TGCGCCAGCACCCCTGACTACGAGCGGGGGATTATCACCGGGGAGCTGTTTTTT.

This chain uses TRBV28 with TRBJ2-1; D is possibly TRBD2 (6 bases). The V and J ends lost 2 bases and 3 bases respectively, with 11 bases between them. The CDR3 runs to 15 residues. CDR1 and CDR2 (germline): MDHEN, SYDVKM. In DNA, the CDR3 is TGTGCCAGCAGTTTAGCTGTGGGACTCTACAATGAGCAGTTCTTC. Translation gives CASSLAVGLYNEQFF.

CDR3 in DNA: TGCAGTGCTAGAGGCCGACAGAAGAATTCTGGAAACACCATATATTTT. Translation gives CSARGRQKNSGNTIYF. The chain employs TRBV20-1 and TRBJ1-3; a weak D match, TRBD1 (5 bases). Germline V CDR1 and CDR2: DFQATT, SNEGSKA (reference sequence). With 1 base removed from V and 1 base from J, the gap between germline ends came to 14 bases. There are 16 residues in the CDR3.

This clonotype was picked up a small number of times. The gene calls are TRBV10-2 and TRBJ2-3; D unresolved. Germline V gene lookup returns CDR1 WSHSY and CDR2 SAAADI. V was shortened by 6 bases and J by 2 bases, with 9 bases between the two germline ends. The CDR3 runs 13 residues. The CDR3 here is CASSLDHTDTQYF. CDR3 DNA: TGCGCCAGCAGCTTAGACCACACAGATACGCAGTATTTT.

This clonotype was detected only a few times. V usage is TRBV18 and J usage is TRBJ1-6, with a tentative D call TRBD1 (5 bases). CDR1 KGHSH and CDR2 LQKENI come from the germline V gene. Trimming pared 3 bases from V and 7 bases from J, leaving 13 bases between. The CDR3 totals 15 residues. CDR3 DNA sequence: TGTGCCAGCTCACCTACCGGGACGGTAAATTCACCCCTCCACTTT. Translated, it gives CASSPTGTVNSPLHF.

In this sample, this clonotype turned up many times. J is TRBJ2-1 and V is TRBV5-5, with 7 nucleotides matching TRBD2. Unmatched junction bases numbered 17, after V lost 6 bases and J lost 8 bases. Germline assignment: CDR1 SGHKS and CDR2 YYEKEE (reference sequence). This CDR3 is built from 16 residues. The DNA for the CDR3 is TGTGCCAGCACCGCCAGGTCCGGGAGGACGGGCGATGAGCAGTTCTTC. As protein: CASTARSGRTGDEQFF.